The next 32 T cell receptor beta chains were all read from a single sample in a study of control samples from healthy donors and cancer patients. TCRdb keeps only in-frame clones here, not all; method: immunoSEQ multiplex PCR. The sample records about 190,000 clones, about 90% being singletons. The sample taken for sequencing was blood. The source of these receptors is a man aged 30-40 years in good health.

This rearrangement joins TRBV7-8 to TRBJ2-1; 9 nucleotides match TRBD2. Germline lookup yields CDR1 SGHVS and CDR2 FQNEAQ. V shed 2 bases, J shed 8 bases, and the junction held 7 bases outside the gene matches. The CDR3 loop spans 15 amino acids. The CDR3 loop is CASSLTGGGADEQFF. CDR3 in DNA: TGTGCCAGCAGCTTAACCGGCGGGGGGGCCGATGAGCAGTTCTTC.

V usage is TRBV21-1 and J usage is TRBJ1-3. TRBV21-1 is designated a pseudogene. This CDR3 has 14 amino acids. DNA for the CDR3: TGTGCCAGCAGCAAAAGACCGGACGGAAACACCATATATTTT. Amino acid sequence: CASSKRPDGNTIYF.

V is TRBV25-1 and J is TRBJ2-6, with D unclear. The V end was cut by 9 bases, the J end by 0 bases, with 15 bases between. From germline, CDR1 is MGHDK and CDR2 SYGVNS. The CDR3 covers 16 residues. CDR3 region: CASESWGISGANVLTF. CDR3 nucleotide sequence: TGTGCCAGTGAGTCGTGGGGTATCTCTGGGGCCAACGTCCTGACTTTC.

The rearrangement uses TRBV3-1 (or the pseudogene TRBV3-2) and TRBJ1-5, with 7 bases aligning to TRBD1. CDR1 and CDR2 from the germline V gene are LGHDT and YNNKEL (reference sequence). After removal of 3 bases from V and 5 bases from J, the junction contained 4 bases not matched to a gene. This CDR3 contains 14 residues. The CDR3 spells CASSQGQFYQPQHF. In DNA form, the CDR3 reads TGTGCCAGCAGCCAGGGACAGTTCTATCAGCCCCAGCATTTT.

The rearrangement links TRBV6-6 to TRBJ1-6; D call uncertain. Germline lookup yields CDR1 MNHNY and CDR2 SVGAGI (reference sequence). V was clipped by 2 bases and J by 6 bases, with 8 bases between them. The CDR3 length is 14 residues. In nucleotides, the CDR3 is TGTGCCAGCAGTTACGAGGGTAGTAATTCACCCCTCCACTTT. Encoded protein: CASSYEGSNSPLHF.

The chain carries TRBV19 and TRBJ2-4, with TRBD1 matching 7 bases. The CDR3 contains 13 residues. V shed 4 bases and J 8 bases; nucleotides not matched to a gene: 5. The V gene's germline CDR1 is LNHDA and CDR2 SQIVND (reference sequence). CDR3 DNA sequence: TGTGCCAGTAGTACCCCCCAGGGGGACATTCAGTACTTC. It codes for CASSTPQGDIQYF. Combining the CDR3 with reference TRBV19 and TRBJ2-4 gives the whole variable domain DGGITQSPKYLFRKEGQNVTLSCEQNLNHDAMYWYRQDPGQGLRLIYYSQIVNDFQKGDIAEGYSVSREKKESFPLTVTSAQKNPTAFYLCASSTPQGDIQYFGAGTRLSVL.

This sequence joins TRBV18 and TRBJ1-4; possibly TRBD1 for D (6 bases). Germline V gene sequence: CDR1 KGHSH, CDR2 LQKENI. V lost 1 base to trimming and J lost 7 bases, with 13 bases between them. There are 15 residues in the CDR3. The CDR3 nucleotides read TGTGCCAGCTCACCACGACAACAGGGTGGTGAAAAACTGTTTTTT. Translation: CASSPRQQGGEKLFF.

The chain recombines TRBV6-5 with TRBJ1-4; D remains ambiguous. V lost 0 bases and J lost 0, with 8 bases in between. Germline-derived CDR1 and CDR2 are MNHEY and SVGAGI. This CDR3 spans 16 amino acids. CDR3 sequence (DNA): TGTGCCAGCAGTTACTCGATAGCTGCAACTAATGAAAAACTGTTTTTT. It is translated as CASSYSIAATNEKLFF.

This clone turned up a few times. CDR3 DNA: TGTGCCTGGAGTTACGGGGCTAGCAATCAGCCCCAGCATTTT. Protein sequence: CAWSYGASNQPQHF. This chain joins TRBV30 and TRBJ1-5, with D possibly being TRBD1 (5 bases). V was clipped by 2 bases and J by 0 bases, with 8 bases between them. Germline assignment: CDR1 GTSNPN and CDR2 SVGIG (reference sequence). This CDR3 has 14 amino acids. Based on the CDR3 plus reference TRBV30 and TRBJ1-5, the full variable domain is SQTIHQWPATLVQPVGSPLSLECTVEGTSNPNLYWYRQAAGRGLQLLFYSVGIGQISSEVPQNLSASRPQDRQFILSSKKLLLSDSGFYLCAWSYGASNQPQHFGDGTRLSIL.

This chain connects TRBV11-2 to TRBJ2-7, with 7 bases matching TRBD1. V shed 0 bases, J shed 6 bases, and the junction held 8 bases outside the gene matches. The V gene's germline CDR1 is SGHAT and CDR2 FQNNGV. The CDR3 contains 15 residues. CDR3 sequence: CASSLEPSDRAEQYF. The CDR3 DNA sequence: TGTGCCAGCAGCTTAGAACCCTCTGACAGGGCCGAGCAGTACTTC. Full variable domain (missing parts from reference TRBV11-2 and TRBJ2-7): EAGVAQSPRYKIIEKRQSVAFWCNPISGHATLYWYQQILGQGPKLLIQFQNNGVVDDSQLPKDRFSAERLKGVDSTLKIQPAKLEDSAVYLCASSLEPSDRAEQYFGPGTRLTVT.

The chain recombines TRBV23-1 with TRBJ1-3; D is uncertain. TRBV23-1 is an ORF, with its function uncertain. The CDR3 consists of 15 residues. The germline V and J ends were trimmed by 4 bases and 4 bases, with 14 bases remaining between them. The chain's CDR3 is CASSPSPAGGNTIYF. The CDR3 coding sequence is TGCGCCAGCAGTCCCAGTCCCGCGGGAGGAAACACCATATATTTT.

The V call is TRBV20-1, the J call TRBJ2-1; D gene ambiguous. Deletions cut 3 bases from V and 9 bases from J, with 6 bases between. Germline V gives CDR1 DFQATT, CDR2 SNEGSKA (reference sequence). The length of the CDR3 is 10 residues. CDR3 nucleotides: TGCAGTGCTAGGGGGTCTGAGCAGTTCTTC. It codes for CSARGSEQFF.

The chain uses TRBV18 and TRBJ1-1; tentatively, D is TRBD1 (5 bases). V lost 4 bases to trimming and J lost 1 base, with 13 bases between them. From germline, CDR1 is KGHSH and CDR2 LQKENI. The CDR3 covers 15 residues. DNA for the CDR3: TGTGCCAGCTCACGAGTTTCCGGGGCGAACACTGAAGCTTTCTTT. Encoded protein: CASSRVSGANTEAFF. The full variable domain, its missing parts supplied by reference TRBV18 and TRBJ1-1, is NAGVMQNPRHLVRRRGQEARLRCSPMKGHSHVYWYRQLPEEGLKFMVYLQKENIIDESGMPKERFSAEFPKEGPSILRIQQVVRGDSAAYFCASSRVSGANTEAFFGQGTRLTVV.

This clone was seen more than once but under ten times. The V gene is TRBV24-1, the J gene TRBJ2-2, with D possibly being TRBD2 (6 bases). V lost 5 bases and J lost 6, with 18 bases in between. CDR1 KGHDR and CDR2 SFDVKD come from the germline V gene. The CDR3 has 16 amino acids. CDR3 nucleotide sequence: TGTGCCACCAGTGGTGCGGGGCAGGGCCTCCCCGGGGAGCTGTTTTTT. It codes for CATSGAGQGLPGELFF.

The chain couples TRBV11-2 to TRBJ1-5, with TRBD1 matching 7 bases. Germline trimming cut 5 bases from V and 3 bases from J; bases unmatched to any gene: 4. CDR1 and CDR2 from the germline V gene are SGHAT and FQNNGV. This CDR3 spans 14 amino acids. CDR3 protein: CASSPTGANQPQHF. The CDR3 DNA reads as TGTGCCAGCAGCCCCACAGGGGCCAATCAGCCCCAGCATTTT.

This chain connects TRBV7-9 to TRBJ2-3, with 11 bases that match TRBD2. The length of the CDR3 is 17 residues. V lost 6 bases, J lost 0 bases, and 8 bases stayed unmatched. Per the germline V gene, CDR1 is SEHNR and CDR2 is FQNEAQ (reference sequence). The CDR3: CASSEVVAGGSTDTQYF. Written as DNA, the CDR3 is TGTGCCAGCAGTGAGGTGGTAGCGGGGGGGAGCACAGATACGCAGTATTTT. The whole variable domain, remainder taken from reference TRBV7-9 and TRBJ2-3, is DTGVSQNPRHKITKRGQNVTFRCDPISEHNRLYWYRQTLGQGPEFLTYFQNEAQLEKSRLLSDRFSAERPKGSFSTLEIQRTEQGDSAMYLCASSEVVAGGSTDTQYFGPGTRLTVL.

This sequence joins TRBV15 and TRBJ1-3; TRBD1 might be the D (5 bases). The length of the CDR3 is 14 residues. The germline V and J ends were trimmed by 5 bases and 4 bases, with 12 bases remaining between them. CDR1 and CDR2 from the germline V gene are LNHNV and YYDKDF (reference sequence). The CDR3: CATSRPGAGNTIYF. CDR3 nucleotide sequence: TGTGCCACCAGCCGCCCCGGGGCCGGAAACACCATATATTTT.

The chain links TRBV3-1 (or the pseudogene TRBV3-2) to TRBJ2-2; the D call may be TRBD1 or TRBD2 (5 bases each). The CDR3 spans 17 residues. The germline V and J ends were trimmed by 1 base and 5 bases, with 17 bases remaining between them. Germline V gene lookup returns CDR1 LGHDT and CDR2 YNNKEL (reference sequence). This chain's CDR3 is CASSQGPTGQGTGELFF. In DNA form, the CDR3 reads TGTGCCAGCAGCCAAGGGCCCACGGGGCAAGGTACCGGGGAGCTGTTTTTT.

The count of this clone is one. The rearrangement joins TRBV19 to TRBJ1-1, with TRBD1 as a possible D gene (6 bases). Germline CDR1 is LNHDA and CDR2 is SQIVND (reference sequence). Trimming shortened V by 1 base and J by 4 bases, and 13 bases separated the two germline ends. CDR3 size: 15 residues. As DNA, the CDR3 is TGTGCCAGTAGTATAGGAGGGGGATTGGGCACTGAAGCTTTCTTT. Encoded protein: CASSIGGGLGTEAFF. Full variable domain (rest looked up from reference TRBV19 and TRBJ1-1): DGGITQSPKYLFRKEGQNVTLSCEQNLNHDAMYWYRQDPGQGLRLIYYSQIVNDFQKGDIAEGYSVSREKKESFPLTVTSAQKNPTAFYLCASSIGGGLGTEAFFGQGTRLTVV.

This clone was counted a single time. This chain joins TRBV6-2 or TRBV6-3 and TRBJ2-3; TRBD2 is a possible D gene (5 bases). Trimming shortened V by 2 bases and J by 2 bases, and 8 bases separated the two germline ends. This CDR3 contains 14 residues. Germline values: CDR1 MNHEY, CDR2 SVGEGT. The CDR3 nucleotides are TGTGCCAGCAGTTACACTAGTACCACAGATACGCAGTATTTT. Translated, it gives CASSYTSTTDTQYF.

This clone came up once. The chain couples TRBV30 to TRBJ1-6; D not certain. V lost 3 bases and J lost 5, with 8 bases in between. The germline CDR1 and CDR2 sequences are GTSNPN and SVGIG (reference sequence). This CDR3 contains 13 residues. The CDR3 nucleotides read TGTGCCTGGAGCCAGGTCAATAATTCACCCCTCCACTTT. Translating gives CAWSQVNNSPLHF.

The V gene is TRBV27, the J gene TRBJ1-4; D gene ambiguous. Trimming shortened V by 5 bases and J by 2 bases, and 18 bases separated the two germline ends. Germline CDR1 reads MNHEY; CDR2 reads SMNVEV (reference sequence). The CDR3 has 17 residues. The CDR3 loop is CASSQRAAAATNEKLFF. As DNA, the CDR3 is TGTGCCAGCAGTCAACGGGCCGCGGCGGCTACTAATGAAAAACTGTTTTTT.

The CDR3 DNA reads as TGTGCCAGCAGTAAGCGGGGGATGTACAATGAGCAGTTCTTC. It specifies CASSKRGMYNEQFF. The chain combines TRBV2 with TRBJ2-1, with 8 bases aligning to TRBD2. Germline V gene data show CDR1 as SNHLY and CDR2 as FYNNEI. The J segment lost 4 bases and the V segment lost 5 bases, leaving 4 bases of the junction unmatched. The CDR3 spans 14 residues.

This rearrangement joins TRBV7-9 to TRBJ2-1; 9 bases line up with TRBD1. CDR3 length: 15 residues. With 5 bases clipped from V and 2 bases from J, the junction kept 4 bases outside the gene matches. The V gene's germline CDR1 is SEHNR and CDR2 FQNEAQ (reference sequence). The CDR3 DNA reads TGTGCCAGCAGCCCCGGGACAGGGCCCTACAATGAGCAGTTCTTC. Protein product: CASSPGTGPYNEQFF. Full variable domain (remainder filled in from reference TRBV7-9 and TRBJ2-1): DTGVSQNPRHKITKRGQNVTFRCDPISEHNRLYWYRQTLGQGPEFLTYFQNEAQLEKSRLLSDRFSAERPKGSFSTLEIQRTEQGDSAMYLCASSPGTGPYNEQFFGPGTRLTVL.

The V and J genes are TRBV7-8 and TRBJ1-5; D perhaps matches TRBD1 (6 bases). Germline V CDR1 and CDR2: SGHVS, FQNEAQ. Between the trimmed V and J ends, which lost 1 base and 5 bases, there was a span of 6 bases. This CDR3 is built from 13 residues. The CDR3 reads CASSLGQDQPQHF. The CDR3 nucleotides read TGTGCCAGCAGCTTAGGACAGGATCAGCCCCAGCATTTT.

The V call is TRBV18, the J call TRBJ1-1, with D unresolved. In germline, CDR1 is KGHSH, CDR2 LQKENI. V was shortened by 4 bases and J by 1 base, with 10 bases between the two germline ends. This CDR3 is built from 14 residues. The CDR3 DNA reads TGTGCCAGCTCACTCAAAACAGCGAACACTGAAGCTTTCTTT. Amino acid sequence: CASSLKTANTEAFF. Drawing the rest from reference TRBV18 and TRBJ1-1, the complete variable domain is NAGVMQNPRHLVRRRGQEARLRCSPMKGHSHVYWYRQLPEEGLKFMVYLQKENIIDESGMPKERFSAEFPKEGPSILRIQQVVRGDSAAYFCASSLKTANTEAFFGQGTRLTVV.

The chain couples TRBV3-1 (or the pseudogene TRBV3-2) to TRBJ2-3, with D hard to call. V lost 2 bases and J 2 bases, leaving 11 bases between the germline ends. The CDR3 spans 15 residues. CDR1 LGHDT and CDR2 YNNKEL come from the germline V gene (reference sequence). In DNA form, the CDR3 reads TGTGCCAGCAGCCAACGTGGCGTCCTCACAGATACGCAGTATTTT. Its protein is CASSQRGVLTDTQYF.

This clone was found once. J is TRBJ1-5 and V is TRBV19; D is uncertain. Germline-derived CDR1 and CDR2 are LNHDA and SQIVND (reference sequence). There are 14 residues in the CDR3. The germline V and J ends were trimmed by 4 bases and 4 bases, with 11 bases remaining between them. The CDR3 DNA sequence: TGTGCCAGTAGTAATAGGGCTGGAAATCAGCCCCAGCATTTT. Protein product: CASSNRAGNQPQHF.

V and J are TRBV4-1 and TRBJ1-3; D is undetermined. V was trimmed by 1 base and J by 2 bases, leaving 9 bases between them. Per the germline V gene, CDR1 is MGHRA and CDR2 is YSYEKL. This CDR3 has 15 residues. The CDR3 spells CASSQGWSPGNTIYF. In nucleotides, the CDR3 is TGCGCCAGCAGCCAAGGCTGGAGTCCTGGAAACACCATATATTTT.

The rearrangement joins TRBV2 to TRBJ2-6; 12 bases align to TRBD1. J lost 4 bases, V lost 6 bases, and 10 bases had no gene match. This CDR3 region has 18 residues. CDR1 and CDR2 from the germline V gene are SNHLY and FYNNEI. The chain's CDR3 is CASRIPGQGAWGANVLTF. The CDR3 DNA sequence: TGTGCCAGCAGGATACCGGGACAGGGGGCTTGGGGGGCCAACGTCCTGACTTTC.

The chain recombines TRBV5-8 with TRBJ2-1; 9 bases align to TRBD1. The V gene's germline CDR1 is SGHTS and CDR2 YDEGEE. The V segment lost 4 bases and the J segment 8 bases; nucleotides outside the gene matches: 16. This CDR3 contains 17 residues. The CDR3 DNA follows: TGTGCCAGCAGCGAGGGGAAGTCGGGACAGGGAAGGGATGAGCAGTTCTTC. This gives the protein CASSEGKSGQGRDEQFF.

The chain carries TRBV7-9 and TRBJ1-4; D gene uncertain. The germline CDR1 and CDR2 sequences are SEHNR and FQNEAQ (reference sequence). The CDR3 is made up of 18 amino acids. V was trimmed by 3 bases and J by 0 bases, leaving 17 bases between them. The DNA for the CDR3 is TGTGCCAGCAGCTTGGGTTGGGAGACTTCAGCAACTAATGAAAAACTGTTTTTT. Translated, it gives CASSLGWETSATNEKLFF.